Listed below are T cell receptor beta chains from one sample, sequenced in a study of T cells after posttransplantation cyclophosphamide. Libraries were prepared by immunoSEQ multiplex PCR; TCRdb keeps only in-frame clonotypes and omits some of them. The sample yields tens of thousands of clones, 70% to 90% seen once. Sequenced input: PBMCs. These receptors originate from a young man with a blood cancer, CMV-positive, and with a related stem cell donor. CDR3s include the opening cysteine and the closing phenylalanine or tryptophan. Each record gives: CDR3 protein, D gene, V gene, J gene. A D gene is named only where the DNA matches it firmly.

CASRSPPFGANEKLFF	NA	TRBV2	TRBJ1-4
CASTQAAGPQNTEAFF	NA	TRBV18	TRBJ1-1
CSVGGSSGANVLTF	NA	TRBV29-1	TRBJ2-6
CASSPPSLAGDNNEQFF	TRBD2	TRBV13	TRBJ2-1
CASSLGQGNTEAFF	TRBD1	TRBV7-9	TRBJ1-1
CASSSRAGVAEETQYF	TRBD2	TRBV5-1	TRBJ2-5
CASSLRTAQETQYF	NA	TRBV5-4	TRBJ2-5
CASSRDRKLYSSYNEQFF	TRBD1	TRBV7-8	TRBJ2-1
CASRGRNNEQFF	NA	TRBV2	TRBJ2-1
CAWGGGSNQPQHF	NA	TRBV30	TRBJ1-5
CASSLRGSLSGYTF	NA	TRBV28	TRBJ1-2
CASSPNERGGELFF	TRBD2	TRBV9	TRBJ2-2
CASSTSGTGGYEQYF	TRBD1	TRBV18	TRBJ2-7